This paragraph reports one T cell receptor beta chain. In the original workflow: Estimation of nucleated cell counts relied on the amplification of reference gene primers. Profiling relied on immunoSEQ multiplex PCR, and the TCRdb table lists in-frame clones only, not all of them. From that table come the V and J calls and clone size; the DNA was used to work out D and trimming. The table records roughly 97,000 clones, about 87% of them present only once. The data belong to a study of blood T cell repertoires in COVID-19. Turning to the study itself: COVID-19 samples collected from the United States, Italy and Spain covered acute and convalescent phases. T cells, B-cell-depleted T cells, or PBMCs provided the cDNA or gDNA that served as material.

CDR3 length: 15 amino acids. V lost 1 base, J lost 4 bases, and 13 bases lay in between. CDR1 and CDR2 (germline): SNHLY, FYNNEI. V is TRBV2 and J is TRBJ1-1; D is ambiguous. Sequencing was performed on peripheral blood. This receptor was identified in a man aged 45-65 years with acute or convalescent COVID-19. DNA for the CDR3: TGTGCCAGCAGTGAAGTAAGGGAGATAGGCACTGAAGCTTTCTTT. Amino acid sequence: CASSEVREIGTEAFF.